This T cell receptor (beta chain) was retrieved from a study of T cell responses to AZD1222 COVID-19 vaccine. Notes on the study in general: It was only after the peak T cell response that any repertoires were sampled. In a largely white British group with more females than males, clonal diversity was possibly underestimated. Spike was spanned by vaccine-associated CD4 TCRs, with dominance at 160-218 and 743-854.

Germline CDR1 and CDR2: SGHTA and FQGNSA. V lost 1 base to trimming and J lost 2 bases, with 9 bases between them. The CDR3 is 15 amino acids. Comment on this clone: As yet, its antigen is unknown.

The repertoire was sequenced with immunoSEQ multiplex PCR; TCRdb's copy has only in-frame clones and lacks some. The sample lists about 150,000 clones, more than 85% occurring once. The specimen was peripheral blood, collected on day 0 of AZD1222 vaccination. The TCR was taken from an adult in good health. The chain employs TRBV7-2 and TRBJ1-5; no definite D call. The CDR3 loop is CASSLEGRRNQPQHF. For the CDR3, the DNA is TGTGCCAGCAGCTTAGAGGGTAGGCGCAATCAGCCCCAGCATTTT.